The next 20 T cell receptor beta chains were all read from a single sample in a study of blood T cell repertoires in COVID-19. Libraries were prepared by immunoSEQ multiplex PCR; TCRdb keeps only in-frame clonotypes and omits some of them. The sample records 200,000 to 250,000 clones, around four fifths being singletons. The sequencing input was peripheral blood. The receptors were gathered from a woman aged 70-85 years with active or convalescent COVID-19.

The CDR3: CASTYGGKLFF. The CDR3 DNA reads as TGTGCCAGCACCTACGGGGGAAAACTGTTTTTT. The chain couples TRBV2 to TRBJ1-4, with a possible D match to TRBD1 (5 bases). Trimming left V 7 bases short and J 10 bases short, with 10 bases between. The length of the CDR3 is 11 residues. CDR1 SNHLY and CDR2 FYNNEI come from the germline V gene.

The chain links TRBV2 to TRBJ2-1, with D possibly matching TRBD2 (5 bases). V lost 5 bases and J lost 5, with 10 bases in between. CDR1 is SNHLY, CDR2 FYNNEI, per germline. The CDR3 spans 13 residues. The CDR3 DNA reads as TGTGCCAGCAGTCGAGGACTGAACAATGAGCAGTTCTTC. It encodes CASSRGLNNEQFF.

This chain links TRBV27 with TRBJ1-1, with D perhaps matching TRBD1 (6 bases). V lost 4 bases and J 10 bases, leaving 16 bases between the germline ends. The CDR3 totals 13 residues. The germline gives CDR1 MNHEY, CDR2 SMNVEV (reference sequence). The CDR3 loop is CASSSLDRTRAFF. CDR3 sequence (DNA): TGTGCCAGCAGTTCACTTGACAGGACCCGAGCTTTCTTT.

The CDR3 DNA reads as TGTGCCAGTAGCTTGGGCAGGGGGGAAAACAATCAGCCCCAGCATTTT. This gives the protein CASSLGRGENNQPQHF. The rearrangement uses TRBV19 and TRBJ1-5; 7 bases match TRBD1. The CDR3 consists of 16 residues. Trimming took 6 bases from V and 3 from J; bases not matched to a gene: 11. The germline gives CDR1 LNHDA, CDR2 SQIVND (reference sequence).

The chain links TRBV6-5 to TRBJ2-1; 11 bases fit TRBD2. The CDR3 covers 12 residues. Germline lookup yields CDR1 MNHEY and CDR2 SVGAGI. As DNA, the CDR3 is TGTGCTGTAGCGGGAGGGTACAATGAGCAGTTCTTC. This encodes CAVAGGYNEQFF.

The chain carries TRBV19 and TRBJ1-6; 8 positions match TRBD1. The V segment lost 6 bases and the J segment 3 bases; nucleotides outside the gene matches: 7. Germline V CDR1 and CDR2: LNHDA, SQIVND (reference sequence). The CDR3 loop spans 16 amino acids. Here the CDR3 reads CASRAQGGDYNSPLHF. The CDR3 coding sequence is TGTGCCAGTAGGGCACAGGGGGGCGACTATAATTCACCCCTCCACTTT. Together with reference TRBV19 and TRBJ1-6, the CDR3 gives the full variable domain: DGGITQSPKYLFRKEGQNVTLSCEQNLNHDAMYWYRQDPGQGLRLIYYSQIVNDFQKGDIAEGYSVSREKKESFPLTVTSAQKNPTAFYLCASRAQGGDYNSPLHFGNGTRLTVT.

V gene TRBV9 combines with J gene TRBJ2-3, with D possibly matching TRBD2 (5 bases). The CDR3 runs 15 residues. Looked up from germline, CDR1 is SGDLS and CDR2 is YYNGEE. Trimming stripped 1 base from V and 0 bases from J, with 9 bases between. The CDR3 reads CASSVIGISTDTQYF. The CDR3 region has the DNA TGTGCCAGCAGCGTAATCGGGATTAGCACAGATACGCAGTATTTT.

V usage is TRBV7-2 and J usage is TRBJ1-4; D unclear. The germline CDR1 and CDR2 sequences are SGHTA and FQGNSA. V lost 0 bases and J lost 2, with 4 bases in between. The CDR3 has 14 amino acids. CDR3 loop: CASSLARTNEKLFF. DNA for the CDR3: TGTGCCAGCAGCTTAGCGCGGACTAATGAAAAACTGTTTTTT.

The chain couples TRBV2 to TRBJ2-5, with D unresolved. This CDR3 contains 13 residues. V was shortened by 4 bases and J by 4 bases, with 10 bases between the two germline ends. Germline CDR1 SNHLY, CDR2 FYNNEI. This chain's CDR3 is CASSGDHRETQYF. CDR3 sequence (DNA): TGTGCCAGCAGTGGCGACCACAGAGAGACCCAGTACTTC.

The gene calls are TRBV7-9 and TRBJ1-2; perhaps TRBD1 as D (6 bases). This CDR3 has 13 residues. Germline lookup yields CDR1 SEHNR and CDR2 FQNEAQ (reference sequence). Between the trimmed V and J ends, which lost 1 base and 7 bases, there was a span of 10 bases. The CDR3 reads CASSLERGGGYTF. The CDR3 DNA is TGTGCCAGCAGCTTAGAGAGGGGGGGTGGCTACACCTTC.

The V call is TRBV6-4, the J call TRBJ1-2, with 9 bases matching TRBD1. The germline V gene encodes CDR1 MRHNA and CDR2 SNTAGT. The V and J ends lost 0 bases and 6 bases, in that order; junction bases with no gene match: 2. CDR3 length: 14 residues. For the CDR3, the DNA is TGTGCCAGCAGTGACTCAAACAGGGGGCATGGCTACACCTTC. Amino acid sequence: CASSDSNRGHGYTF.

The chain employs TRBV28 and TRBJ1-4; the D gene is possibly TRBD1 (5 bases). This CDR3 contains 14 residues. The V end lost 5 bases, the J end lost 4 bases, and 11 bases lay between the germline ends. Germline V lookup: CDR1 MDHEN, CDR2 SYDVKM. For the CDR3, the DNA is TGTGCCAGCAGTCCTCAGGGAGGTAATGAAAAACTGTTTTTT. Translated, it gives CASSPQGGNEKLFF.

The chain joins TRBV5-1 to TRBJ2-1; TRBD2 might be the D (6 bases). The CDR3 runs 15 residues. The V gene lost 4 bases and the J gene lost 9 bases, with 20 bases spanning the gap. The V gene's germline CDR1 is SGHRS and CDR2 YFSETQ. The CDR3 here is CASSPGPGEFSEQFF. For the CDR3, the DNA is TGCGCCAGCAGCCCCGGTCCGGGAGAATTTTCTGAGCAGTTCTTC.

The chain couples TRBV28 to TRBJ2-3; 10 bases align to TRBD2. Trimming cost V 8 bases and J 5 bases; bases outside gene matches: 13. The germline V gene has CDR1 MDHEN and CDR2 SYDVKM. There are 16 residues in the CDR3. This CDR3 reads CASPPALAGEGDTQYF. CDR3 DNA: TGTGCCAGCCCCCCCGCCCTAGCGGGAGAAGGAGATACGCAGTATTTT.

This clone appeared a single time. The chain is built from TRBV18 and TRBJ2-5, with 7 bases aligning to TRBD1. The trim removed 3 bases at V and 5 bases at J, leaving 12 bases unmatched. The CDR3 length is 16 residues. Per the germline V gene, CDR1 is KGHSH and CDR2 is LQKENI. CDR3 nucleotides: TGTGCCAGCTCACCTTTGACAGGGATGGTGATCGAGACCCAGTACTTC. Translating gives CASSPLTGMVIETQYF.

The V call is TRBV2, the J call TRBJ2-3; weak D call: TRBD1 (6 bases). The CDR3 extends over 12 amino acids. Trimming took off 7 bases at V and 6 bases at J, with 11 bases between the two ends. CDR1 and CDR2 (germline): SNHLY, FYNNEI. CDR3 loop: CASNRERDTQYF. The CDR3 coding sequence is TGTGCCAGCAACAGGGAGAGGGATACGCAGTATTTT.

The V and J genes are TRBV28 and TRBJ1-4; weak D call: TRBD1 (5 bases). V lost 2 bases and J 8 bases, leaving 12 bases between the germline ends. The germline V gene has CDR1 MDHEN and CDR2 SYDVKM. The CDR3 loop spans 14 amino acids. The CDR3 bases are TGTGCCAGCAGTTTAGGGGCCCTTAAAGAAAAACTGTTTTTT. Protein: CASSLGALKEKLFF.

J is TRBJ2-5 and V is TRBV4-2; D possibly corresponds to TRBD1 (7 bases). The CDR3 is 15 amino acids. Per germline, CDR1 LGHNA and CDR2 YNFKEQ. V gave up 6 bases and J gave up 2 bases, with 16 bases separating them. DNA for the CDR3: TGTGCCAGCAGGCGCGGGACAGCCTTACAAGAGACCCAGTACTTC. Protein: CASRRGTALQETQYF.

The chain's CDR3 is CASSETGSGYGYTF. CDR3 in DNA: TGTGCCAGCTCAGAAACAGGGTCGGGGTATGGCTACACCTTC. The V call is TRBV18, the J call TRBJ1-2; the D gene is possibly TRBD1 (6 bases). The CDR3 has 14 residues. Germline CDR1 is KGHSH and CDR2 is LQKENI. V gave up 5 bases and J gave up 5 bases, with 15 bases separating them.

This clone was seen once. The chain is built from TRBV28 and TRBJ2-1; 7 bases agree with TRBD1. Per germline, CDR1 MDHEN and CDR2 SYDVKM. There are 14 residues in the CDR3. The V gene end was trimmed by 7 bases and the J gene end by 8 bases; junction bases not matched to a gene: 11. The CDR3 nucleotides are TGTGCCAGCACCCTGACAGGGAAAGGGGATGAGCAGTTCTTC. Its protein is CASTLTGKGDEQFF.